This T cell receptor beta chain comes out of a study of T cell repertoires in cytomegalovirus infection. This clonotype was recorded only once. TCRdb called the reads again in MiXCR, with one record for every CDR3 protein. The data show 250,000 to 300,000 distinct CDR3 sequences, about 25% seen once. This receptor was identified in a human donor in good health (CMV status not recorded). Some clones in this sample may be carry-over from other donors' samples. Material for sequencing was PBMCs.

The CDR3 DNA is TGTGCCAGCAGTCTCGGACAGGGGGCGCCGAATCAGCCCCAGCATTTT. This gives the protein CASSLGQGAPNQPQHF. The rearrangement links TRBV28 to TRBJ1-5; 11 positions agree with TRBD1. The CDR3 spans 16 residues. Trimming took 5 bases from V and 4 from J; bases not matched to a gene: 7. CDR1 is MDHEN and CDR2 is SYDVKM in the germline V gene.